Shown below are 15 T cell receptor beta chains from a single sample sequenced in a study of OX40 agonist ivuxolimab in advanced cancers. Some clones are missing from TCRdb's copy, which holds only in-frame ones; the method was immunoSEQ multiplex PCR. The repertoire consists of approximately 75,000 clones, with 75% to 85% occurring once and the leading ten covering approximately 5%. The material was CD4+ or CD8+ T cells sorted from blood, obtained in a trial of the OX40 agonist ivuxolimab. Every receptor here comes from an adult with an advanced solid tumor such as melanoma, head and neck, liver or kidney cancer.

The J gene is TRBJ2-2, the V gene TRBV27; D is perhaps TRBD1 or TRBD2 (6 bases each). Trimming took off 7 bases at V and 6 bases at J, with 21 bases between the two ends. Germline lookup yields CDR1 MNHEY and CDR2 SMNVEV (reference sequence). This CDR3 spans 16 amino acids. The CDR3 sequence is CASKEGVGTIPGELFF. CDR3 sequence (DNA): TGTGCCAGCAAGGAGGGGGTGGGGACGATACCCGGGGAGCTGTTTTTT.

J is TRBJ1-1 and V is TRBV30, with D tentatively TRBD1 (5 bases). The germline gives CDR1 GTSNPN, CDR2 SVGIG (reference sequence). The CDR3 covers 14 residues. V was shortened by 6 bases and J by 5 bases, with 19 bases between the two germline ends. The CDR3 DNA reads as TGTGCCTGTACCCCGGGGCGGGGTGGGACTGAAGCTTTCTTT. It codes for CACTPGRGGTEAFF. The full variable domain, completed using reference TRBV30 and TRBJ1-1, is SQTIHQWPATLVQPVGSPLSLECTVEGTSNPNLYWYRQAAGRGLQLLFYSVGIGQISSEVPQNLSASRPQDRQFILSSKKLLLSDSGFYLCACTPGRGGTEAFFGQGTRLTVV.

Note on this clone: In the same sample, other DNA sequences code for this CDR3. This rearrangement joins TRBV7-9 to TRBJ2-5; possibly TRBD1 for D (7 bases). Germline values: CDR1 SEHNR, CDR2 FQNEAQ (reference sequence). Between the trimmed V and J ends, which lost 1 base and 5 bases, there was a span of 14 bases. The CDR3 is 15 amino acids. The CDR3 sequence: CASSLEAGGWETQYF. The CDR3 nucleotides read TGTGCCAGCAGCTTAGAGGCAGGGGGGTGGGAGACCCAGTACTTC.

This clone came up a few times. V gene TRBV9 combines with J gene TRBJ2-1, with D possibly matching TRBD2 (8 bases). The V and J ends lost 5 bases and 8 bases respectively, with 17 bases between them. The CDR3 sequence is 14 residues long. CDR1 is SGDLS and CDR2 is YYNGEE in the germline V gene. The CDR3 loop is CASRGGGTRDEQFF. Written as DNA, the CDR3 is TGTGCCAGCAGAGGGGGCGGGACTAGGGATGAGCAGTTCTTC.

This chain uses TRBV7-9 with TRBJ2-2, with 7 nucleotides matching TRBD2. The CDR3 runs 15 residues. Trimming took 2 bases from V and 7 from J; bases not matched to a gene: 7. Germline-derived CDR1 and CDR2 are SEHNR and FQNEAQ (reference sequence). The CDR3 coding sequence is TGTGCCAGCAGCTTAACTGGGACTAAGGGCGGGGAGCTGTTTTTT. Translation gives CASSLTGTKGGELFF.

In its sample, this clone was seen a few times. This chain links TRBV6-5 with TRBJ1-2; 9 nucleotides align to TRBD1. The CDR3 contains 14 residues. J gave up 4 bases and V 5 bases, and 5 bases lay outside the gene matches. Germline lookup yields CDR1 MNHEY and CDR2 SVGAGI. For the CDR3, the DNA is TGTGCCAGCAGTCAGGGACAGGGAGTCTATGGCTACACCTTC. It specifies CASSQGQGVYGYTF.

V is TRBV5-1 and J is TRBJ2-3; D may match TRBD1 or TRBD2 (5 bases each). The CDR3 loop spans 16 amino acids. Between the trimmed V and J ends, which lost 4 bases and 5 bases, there was a span of 20 bases. CDR1 is SGHRS and CDR2 is YFSETQ in the germline V gene. In DNA form, the CDR3 reads TGCGCCAGCAGCCCATGGGGGAATCCCCTCCAAGATACGCAGTATTTT. It is translated as CASSPWGNPLQDTQYF.

The chain employs TRBV5-1 and TRBJ2-3, with D unresolved. This CDR3 spans 13 amino acids. Germline V gene lookup returns CDR1 SGHRS and CDR2 YFSETQ. Trimming left V 1 base short and J 1 base short, with 4 bases between. DNA for the CDR3: TGCGCCAGCAGCTTGCGGGGCACAGATACGCAGTATTTT. Protein sequence: CASSLRGTDTQYF.

The rearrangement links TRBV29-1 to TRBJ2-3; 7 positions match TRBD2. The V segment lost 7 bases and the J segment 1 base; nucleotides outside the gene matches: 17. Germline values: CDR1 SQVTM, CDR2 ANQGSEA. CDR3 length: 17 residues. The CDR3: CSGAAGAVGGRTDTQYF. DNA of the CDR3: TGCAGCGGGGCTGCAGGTGCGGTGGGAGGGCGCACAGATACGCAGTATTTT.

This chain joins TRBV18 and TRBJ2-7; D is unclear. Per germline, CDR1 KGHSH and CDR2 LQKENI. This CDR3 is built from 16 residues. Deletions cut 3 bases from V and 5 bases from J, with 20 bases between. DNA for the CDR3: TGTGCCAGCTCACCTCTTCAAGGCACAGACCCCCACGAGCAGTACTTC. This sequence encodes CASSPLQGTDPHEQYF.

This clone was observed at least ten times. The rearrangement joins TRBV6-1 to TRBJ1-1, with no clear D. CDR3 size: 13 residues. Trimming removed 3 bases at V and 2 bases at J, with 7 bases between. Germline V CDR1 and CDR2: MNHNS, SASEGT. The CDR3 DNA reads as TGTGCCAGCAGTGAGGACGGAAACACTGAAGCTTTCTTT. Translation gives CASSEDGNTEAFF.

This clone was detected a few times. The chain combines TRBV27 with TRBJ1-5; D not resolved. The V gene lost 5 bases and the J gene lost 4 bases, with 12 bases spanning the gap. Germline V CDR1 and CDR2: MNHEY, SMNVEV (reference sequence). This CDR3 is 14 amino acids long. CDR3 in amino acids: CASSIRPGNQPQHF. In DNA, the CDR3 is TGTGCCAGCAGTATACGACCGGGGAATCAGCCCCAGCATTTT.

This sequence joins TRBV28 and TRBJ1-5; 8 bases are shared with TRBD1. In germline, CDR1 is MDHEN, CDR2 SYDVKM. This CDR3 contains 15 residues. V shed 6 bases and J 7 bases; nucleotides not matched to a gene: 11. Written as DNA, the CDR3 is TGTGCCAGCAGCCCCGGGACAGGTCGATCCCAGCCCCAGCATTTT. Translating it yields CASSPGTGRSQPQHF.

Here the CDR3 DNA reads TGTGCCAGCAGTGAAGGAGCTAGCGGGGGGCAGACCCAGTACTTC. Its translation is CASSEGASGGQTQYF. The chain links TRBV2 to TRBJ2-5, with 11 bases aligning to TRBD2. The CDR3 runs to 15 residues. V lost 1 base to trimming and J lost 6 bases; unmatched junction nucleotides: 4. Looked up from germline, CDR1 is SNHLY and CDR2 is FYNNEI.

The rearrangement joins TRBV7-2 to TRBJ1-3; D not certain. The V end was cut by 1 base, the J end by 0 bases, with 4 bases between. In germline, CDR1 is SGHTA, CDR2 FQGNSA. This CDR3 has 14 residues. The CDR3 spells CASSLEPSGNTIYF. CDR3 nucleotides: TGTGCCAGCAGCTTAGAGCCCTCTGGAAACACCATATATTTT.